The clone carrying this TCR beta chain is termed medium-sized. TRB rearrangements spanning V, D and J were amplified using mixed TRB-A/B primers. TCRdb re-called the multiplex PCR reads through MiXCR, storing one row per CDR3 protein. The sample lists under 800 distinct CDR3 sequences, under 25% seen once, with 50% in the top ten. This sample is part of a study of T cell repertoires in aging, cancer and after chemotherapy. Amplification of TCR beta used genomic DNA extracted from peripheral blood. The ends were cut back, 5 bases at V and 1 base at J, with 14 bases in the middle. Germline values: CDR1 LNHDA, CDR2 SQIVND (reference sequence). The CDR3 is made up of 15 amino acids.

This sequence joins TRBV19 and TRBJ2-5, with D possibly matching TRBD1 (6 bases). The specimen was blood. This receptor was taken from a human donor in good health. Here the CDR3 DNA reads TGTGCCAGTAGTCTACAGGGTGGAAGCCAAGAGACCCAGTACTTC. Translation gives CASSLQGGSQETQYF.